This T cell receptor beta chain originates from a study of blood T cells in healthy people across ages (dated by TCRdb to the mid-2010s). A note on the overall study: In model experiments, template switching captured about one uniquely barcoded TCR beta cDNA molecule for every two T cells. The study measured age-related changes in TCR beta repertoire diversity using deep sequencing normalized with unique cDNA molecular identifiers. Four age groups were formed from the donors: young (average roughly 16 years), middle-aged (approximately 40), aged (more than 55) and long-lived (about 80). To avoid experimental bias, donors of different ages were randomly spread across the sequencing lanes. Using the same blood draw, the study looked at two additional independent replicas of 1 million unique cDNA reads for two donors, one aged 18 to 30 and the other aged 80 or older.

Study-wide findings and limitations: Observed TCR beta diversity per million T cells fell roughly linearly with age, and a significant reduction was already apparent by age about 36. Estimates of total diversity from one million sequenced T cells were regarded as lower bounds and underestimates. Compared with the aged group, the long-lived group had more naive CD4+ T cells, fewer expanded clones and increased TCR diversity, suggesting age selection. Because profiling used bulk unsorted PBMCs, naive and antigen-experienced compartments could not be compared conclusively. A strong correlation was found between observed TCR beta diversity and the percentage of naive T cells measured by flow cytometry. Because the CMV infection status of the donors was unknown, age-related changes in expanded clonotypes may potentially have been confounded.

This clonotype was seen a few times. Its antigen is currently not known. Per-base quality was not reported, and no clone a single base away is much larger than it. Library generation was performed with 5' RACE. The run used an Illumina HiSeq 2500. A second PCR of roughly 6 to 11 cycles was run with a J-beta primer mix and a sample-barcoded 5' primer. Each TCR beta cDNA molecule received a unique molecular identifier from a template-switch 5' adaptor carrying 12 random nucleotides. At least 2.5 million CDR3-containing paired-end reads were obtained from each sample. All of the RNA was converted into first-strand cDNA using the Mint cDNA synthesis kit, with a TRBC-specific oligonucleotide serving as the primer. After uracil-DNA glycosylase treatment, a first 18-cycle PCR used universal primers M1SS and BC2_uni_R on all cDNA. Under the source paper's analysis protocol: Normalization of each sample was performed by random selection of 1 million high-quality reads, each carrying a distinct molecular identifier. Reads sharing molecular identifiers were discarded rather than binned into consensus sequences. MiTCR, run with a Q25 quality threshold and the strictest error-elimination algorithm, handled CDR3 identification, clonotype clustering and error correction. A nonparametric unseen species model using Euler transformation provided a lower-bound estimate of total TCR beta diversity. TCRdb itself trimmed the public reads at Q25 with fastp, ran MiXCR and retained productive beta chains. Here each entry gathers all rows of one CDR3 protein and keeps the most common genes and DNA. In this record, the V and J calls reflect TCRdb's handling and not the investigators' own analysis. The sample has approximately 880,000 distinct CDR3 sequences on record, roughly 50% of them singletons. Roughly an eighth of the sample rests with the top ten.

The donors were 40 or so Caucasian individuals from Russia, aged roughly 6 to 100 years, who were systemically healthy. Around 10 milliliters of peripheral blood were collected from each donor into EDTA-treated Vacutainer tubes. PBMCs were isolated by Ficoll-Paque density-gradient centrifugation, with at least 6 million obtained per sample. Total RNA was extracted from PBMCs with Trizol reagent, with at least 6 micrograms obtained per sample. Naive CD45RAhigh/CD27high T cell percentages were measured by flow cytometry on a PBMC aliquot from every donor. The specimen was blood. This TCR was sampled from a man in his thirties or forties in good health.

The CDR3 in this case is CASSLGLTGFYTF. The DNA reads TGTGCCAGCAGTTTAGGCCTGACAGGTTTCTACACCTTC. The chain links TRBV12-3 or TRBV12-4 with TRBJ1-2; TRBD1 is possibly the D segment (6 matching bases). From its cysteine to its phenylalanine, the CDR3 spans 13 amino acids. The only DNA kept is the CDR3, 39 bases in frame from the first base. V sheds 1 base and J sheds 10 bases, leaving 13 bases between their ends.